This T cell receptor beta chain is drawn from a study of Graves' ophthalmopathy and Graves' hyperthyroidism. Clinical symptoms, serum thyroxine, TRAb, thyroid ultrasound and orbital computed tomography were relied on for diagnosis. Amplified TCR beta CDR3 regions were obtained using RNA transcripts as template. RT-PCR in the first round used HTBI primers; a second-round multiplex PCR followed. TCRdb processed the multiplex PCR reads anew with MiXCR; each CDR3 protein has one entry. The sample consists of some 520,000 distinct CDR3 sequences, approximately 15% of them appearing once. This CDR3 has 19 amino acids. V was pared by 0 bases and J by 1 base, with 11 bases of the junction left unmatched. CDR1 is DFQATT, CDR2 SNEGSKA, per germline (reference sequence). This clonotype was seen ten or more times.

This clonotype was sampled from a woman younger than 45 with Graves' ophthalmopathy. The J gene is TRBJ2-5, the V gene TRBV20-1, with TRBD2 matching over 13 bases. Sequenced material: blood. CDR3 coding DNA: TGCAGTGCTAGAGACCTACCGGGACTAGCGGGAAGTACCCAAGAGACCCAGTACTTC. Its protein product is CSARDLPGLAGSTQETQYF.